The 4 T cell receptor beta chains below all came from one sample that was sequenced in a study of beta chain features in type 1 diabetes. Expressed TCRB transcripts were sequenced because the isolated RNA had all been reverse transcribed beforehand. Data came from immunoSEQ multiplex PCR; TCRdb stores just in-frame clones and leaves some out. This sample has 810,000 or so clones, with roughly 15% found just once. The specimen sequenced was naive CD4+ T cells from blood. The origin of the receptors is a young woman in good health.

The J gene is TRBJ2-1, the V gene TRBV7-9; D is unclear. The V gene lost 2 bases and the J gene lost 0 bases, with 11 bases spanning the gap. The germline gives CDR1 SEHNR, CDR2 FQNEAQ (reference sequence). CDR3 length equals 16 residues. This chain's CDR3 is CASSLRSVGSYNEQFF. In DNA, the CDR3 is TGTGCCAGCAGCTTACGTTCCGTAGGCTCCTACAATGAGCAGTTCTTC.

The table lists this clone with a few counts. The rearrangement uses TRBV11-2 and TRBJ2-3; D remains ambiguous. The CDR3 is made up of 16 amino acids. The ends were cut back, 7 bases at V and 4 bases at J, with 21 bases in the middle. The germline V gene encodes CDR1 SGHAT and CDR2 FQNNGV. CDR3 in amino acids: CASTVLGGSVADTQYF. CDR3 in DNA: TGTGCCAGCACCGTACTGGGCGGCAGCGTAGCAGATACGCAGTATTTT.

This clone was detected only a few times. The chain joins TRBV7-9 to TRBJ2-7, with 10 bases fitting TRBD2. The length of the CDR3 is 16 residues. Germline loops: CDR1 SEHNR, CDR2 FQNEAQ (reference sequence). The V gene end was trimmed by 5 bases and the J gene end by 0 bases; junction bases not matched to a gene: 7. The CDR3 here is CASSDGLAAISYEQYF. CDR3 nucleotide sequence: TGTGCCAGCAGCGACGGACTAGCGGCAATCTCCTACGAGCAGTACTTC. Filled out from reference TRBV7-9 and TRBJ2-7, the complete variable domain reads DTGVSQNPRHKITKRGQNVTFRCDPISEHNRLYWYRQTLGQGPEFLTYFQNEAQLEKSRLLSDRFSAERPKGSFSTLEIQRTEQGDSAMYLCASSDGLAAISYEQYFGPGTRLTVT.

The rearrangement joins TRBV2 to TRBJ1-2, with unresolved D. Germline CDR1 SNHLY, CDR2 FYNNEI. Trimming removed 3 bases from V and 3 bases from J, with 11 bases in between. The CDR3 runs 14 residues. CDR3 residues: CASSEGRGDYGYTF. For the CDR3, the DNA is TGTGCCAGCAGTGAGGGGAGAGGAGACTATGGCTACACCTTC.